A selection of T cell receptor beta chains follows, all from one sample in a study of technical replicates of blood from a handful of donors. The data were produced by immunoSEQ multiplex PCR, yet TCRdb's version contains in-frame clones alone and is incomplete. The sample consists of around 92,000 clones, approximately 96% of them appearing once. The source material was T cells isolated from PBMCs. The source is a human donor in good health. Each CDR3 is given with its conserved first and last residue. A D gene is named only where the DNA matches it firmly. Where a row states a size, it is once, few, many or the class of an expanded clone; other rows omit it.

j_gene,d_gene,v_gene,abundance,CDR3aa,CDR3nt
TRBJ2-5,NA,TRBV10-2,NA,CASSESTQGGTQYF,TGCGCCAGCAGTGAGTCGACTCAGGGGGGGACCCAGTACTTC
TRBJ2-3,TRBD2,TRBV27,once,CASSQTSGRWDTQYF,TGTGCCAGCAGCCAAACTAGCGGGAGGTGGGATACGCAGTATTTT
TRBJ1-2,NA,TRBV19,once,CASSRGDNKKLGYTF,TGTGCCAGTAGCCGAGGGGACAATAAAAAACTCGGCTACACCTTC
TRBJ2-7,NA,TRBV4-2,NA,CASSQDPVENYEQYF,TGTGCCAGCAGCCAAGACCCCGTAGAGAACTACGAGCAGTACTTC
TRBJ2-4,NA,TRBV11-2,NA,CASRRWGEAKNIQYF,TGTGCCAGCAGAAGGTGGGGGGAAGCCAAAAACATTCAGTACTTC
TRBJ2-1,NA,TRBV7-2,NA,CASSLLDSVYNEQFF,TGTGCCAGCAGCTTACTCGACAGCGTTTACAATGAGCAGTTCTTC
TRBJ2-3,NA,TRBV6-1,NA,CASSYDSGWDTQYF,TGTGCCAGCAGCTATGATAGCGGCTGGGATACGCAGTATTTT
TRBJ1-4,NA,TRBV5-1,NA,CASARDGTTNEKLFF,TGCGCCAGCGCTCGTGACGGGACAACTAATGAAAAACTGTTTTTT
TRBJ2-7,TRBD2,TRBV7-6,NA,CASSPPGTSDTYEQYF,TGTGCCAGCAGCCCACCCGGGACTAGCGACACCTACGAGCAGTACTTC
TRBJ1-2,NA,TRBV6-5,NA,CASSYATGLLYGYTF,TGTGCCAGCAGTTACGCAACAGGGCTCCTCTATGGCTACACCTTC
TRBJ1-2,NA,TRBV4-1,NA,CASSPTGLDDYGYTF,TGCGCCAGCAGCCCTACAGGGTTAGATGACTATGGCTACACCTTC
TRBJ2-4,TRBD1,TRBV18,NA,CASSPSDPGTGIAKNIQYF,TGTGCCAGCTCACCGAGCGACCCGGGGACAGGTATAGCCAAAAACATTCAGTACTTC
TRBJ2-1,TRBD1,TRBV2,NA,CASSYDRATYNEQFF,TGTGCCAGCAGTTACGACAGGGCCACCTACAATGAGCAGTTCTTC